This T cell receptor (beta chain) stems from a study of OX40 agonist ivuxolimab in advanced cancers. The repertoire was sequenced with immunoSEQ multiplex PCR; TCRdb's copy has only in-frame clones and lacks some. The table lists fewer than 85,000 clones, around 86% of them singletons. Details on this clone: Antigen specificity is unknown.

Germline values: CDR1 SGHDT, CDR2 YYEEEE. The CDR3 has 14 amino acids. Unmatched junction bases numbered 4, after V lost 1 base and J lost 4 bases. Study-level points and caveats: Averaging showed that CD8+ T cells had more expanded clones than CD4+ did. The work left the antigen specificity of expanded peripheral T cells undetermined. Dosing at 0.1 to 3.0 mg/kg was accompanied by clonal expansion of CD4+ and CD8+ blood T cells by week 6.

This sequence originates from an adult with an advanced solid tumor such as melanoma, head and neck, liver or kidney cancer. V usage is TRBV5-6 and J usage is TRBJ1-2, with 7 positions matching TRBD1. The source was CD4+ or CD8+ T cells sorted from blood, collected in a trial of the OX40 agonist ivuxolimab. The CDR3, as DNA: TGTGCCAGCAGCTTGCTACAGGGGAGCTATGGCTACACCTTC. Encoded protein: CASSLLQGSYGYTF.